This TCR beta chain was recovered during a study of molecular identifiers for immune sequencing clone quantification. Study-wide results and limits: Clonotypes topping 20 RNA copies carried over 97% of effector molecules but under 1% of naive ones.

Losses at the gene ends were 5 bases for V and 4 bases for J; bases not matched to a gene: 6. This CDR3 spans 14 amino acids. TCRdb redid the calling of the PCR reads with MiXCR, one entry per CDR3 protein. The repertoire has under 350,000 distinct CDR3 sequences, about a quarter of them found once; the top ten carry approximately 0.74%. Comments on this clonotype: Its target is not known.

The sequence was collected from a human donor in good health. Some libraries in this study had Jurkat cell RNA spiked in. The sample consisted of naive CD8+ T cells from blood, with Jurkat cell RNA spiked in. Regarding subset: FACS-sorted CD8+CD4-CCR7+CD45RA+ naive T cells. V is TRBV12-3 or TRBV12-4 and J is TRBJ1-1, with 8 bases identical to TRBD1. For the CDR3, the DNA is TGTGCCAGCAGTATCACAGGGGGGACCACTGAAGCTTTCTTT. The encoded protein is CASSITGGTTEAFF.